The 15 T cell receptor beta chains presented below share a single source sample, sequenced in a study of T cells in Graves' hyperthyroidism and ophthalmopathy. Authors of the study amplified TCR beta CDR3 regions from RNA transcripts. A first-round RT-PCR of the TCR CDR3 used the HTBI primer set. MiXCR, applied by TCRdb to the multiplex PCR reads, yields one record per CDR3 protein. The sample includes around 250,000 distinct CDR3 sequences, 14% to 15% of them seen just once. The sample taken for sequencing was blood. The receptor set was obtained from a woman aged 40 to 49 with Graves' hyperthyroidism that later progressed to Graves' ophthalmopathy.

The table lists this clonotype with many counts. The V call is TRBV10-3, the J call TRBJ2-7; D uncertain. V lost 6 bases, J lost 0 bases, and 6 bases lay in between. Germline lookup yields CDR1 ENHRY and CDR2 SYGVKD. The CDR3 loop spans 12 amino acids. Here the CDR3 DNA reads TGTGCCATCAGCTCAAACTCCTACGAGCAGTACTTC. Encoded protein: CAISSNSYEQYF.

The table lists this clonotype with many counts. The rearrangement links TRBV19 to TRBJ1-1; D remains ambiguous. CDR1 LNHDA and CDR2 SQIVND come from the germline V gene (reference sequence). The length of the CDR3 is 12 residues. V was trimmed by 10 bases and J by 1 base, leaving 10 bases between them. CDR3 DNA sequence: TGTGCCACCACCCTTGGGAACACTGAAGCTTTCTTT. This encodes CATTLGNTEAFF.

This clonotype appeared many times. The chain links TRBV20-1 to TRBJ2-3; D unresolved. Germline loops: CDR1 DFQATT, CDR2 SNEGSKA (reference sequence). Trimming shortened V by 2 bases and J by 0 bases, and 3 bases separated the two germline ends. The CDR3 runs to 12 residues. The CDR3 DNA reads as TGCAGTGCTAGAAGCAGCACAGATACGCAGTATTTT. As protein: CSARSSTDTQYF.

The sample holds many counts of this clonotype. V usage is TRBV6-5 and J usage is TRBJ1-2; 8 positions agree with TRBD1. Looked up from germline, CDR1 is MNHEY and CDR2 is SVGAGI. CDR3 size: 16 residues. J was trimmed by 4 bases and V by 0 bases; bases with no gene match: 7. CDR3 protein: CASSYSQGAAVYGYTF. As DNA, the CDR3 is TGTGCCAGCAGTTACTCTCAGGGGGCCGCCGTCTATGGCTACACCTTC.

The chain carries TRBV5-4 and TRBJ2-7, with 10 bases aligning to TRBD2. The CDR3 covers 18 residues. Germline V lookup: CDR1 SGHNT, CDR2 YYREEE (reference sequence). Trimming removed 0 bases from V and 0 bases from J; junction bases left unmatched: 9. CDR3: CASSLGRTSGSNSYEQYF. For the CDR3, the DNA is TGTGCCAGCAGCTTGGGAAGGACTAGCGGTTCGAACTCCTACGAGCAGTACTTC. The complete variable domain, with remaining parts taken from reference TRBV5-4 and TRBJ2-7, reads ETGVTQSPTHLIKTRGQQVTLRCSSQSGHNTVSWYQQALGQGPQFIFQYYREEENGRGNFPPRFSGLQFPNYSSELNVNALELDDSALYLCASSLGRTSGSNSYEQYFGPGTRLTVT.

This clonotype has a count of ten or more. The genes are TRBV18 and TRBJ2-1; TRBD2 is a possible D gene (6 bases). CDR3 length: 14 amino acids. V shed 1 base and J shed 2 bases, with 6 bases lying between them. Germline V CDR1 and CDR2: KGHSH, LQKENI. The CDR3 sequence: CASSPRGTYNEQFF. In DNA, the CDR3 is TGTGCCAGCTCACCACGCGGGACCTACAATGAGCAGTTCTTC.

The chain combines TRBV10-3 with TRBJ1-1; D may be TRBD1 (5 bases). Germline V lookup: CDR1 ENHRY, CDR2 SYGVKD. The CDR3 has 14 amino acids. Trimming took off 6 bases at V and 4 bases at J, with 15 bases between the two ends. The CDR3 spells CAIRAFRDGTEAFF. In nucleotides, the CDR3 is TGTGCCATCAGGGCTTTCCGGGACGGCACTGAAGCTTTCTTT.

The chain uses TRBV30 and TRBJ1-1; D not certain. The CDR3 consists of 11 residues. V was cut by 7 bases and J by 0 bases, with 6 bases left in between. CDR1 is GTSNPN and CDR2 is SVGIG in the germline V gene (reference sequence). CDR3 coding DNA: TGTGCCTTCTCCTTGAACACTGAAGCTTTCTTT. It yields the protein CAFSLNTEAFF.

This clonotype came up many times. The V call is TRBV20-1, the J call TRBJ1-5; 8 bases fit TRBD1. CDR3 length equals 14 residues. Per the germline V gene, CDR1 is DFQATT and CDR2 is SNEGSKA (reference sequence). With V trimmed by 2 bases and J by 4 bases, 4 bases remained unmatched. As DNA, the CDR3 is TGCAGTGCTAGATCAGGGGGCGAGAATCAGCCCCAGCATTTT. Translating it yields CSARSGGENQPQHF.

The table lists this clonotype with many counts. This chain links TRBV12-3 or TRBV12-4 with TRBJ1-5, with a weak D call TRBD1 (5 bases). V was trimmed by 1 base and J by 2 bases, leaving 12 bases between them. The CDR3 length is 16 residues. The CDR3 DNA reads as TGTGCCAGCAGTTTAGAGGGGCAGGGAGGCAATCAGCCCCAGCATTTT. This codes for CASSLEGQGGNQPQHF.

This clonotype was observed at least ten times. CDR3 coding DNA: TGTGCCAGCAGTTACTTTTCGGGTAGCGGGGTAGACACAGATACGCAGTATTTT. Encoded protein: CASSYFSGSGVDTDTQYF. V usage is TRBV6-2 or TRBV6-3 and J usage is TRBJ2-3, with 8 bases fitting TRBD2. Germline trimming cut 1 base from V and 2 bases from J; bases unmatched to any gene: 11. CDR3 length equals 18 residues. Per the germline V gene, CDR1 is MNHEY and CDR2 is SVGEGT.

This clonotype was seen many times. The CDR3 is CASSSLGQGARNNEQFF. The CDR3 DNA is TGCGCCAGCAGCTCCTTGGGACAGGGGGCGCGTAACAATGAGCAGTTCTTC. The chain combines TRBV5-1 with TRBJ2-1, with 12 bases fitting TRBD1. The CDR3 covers 17 residues. The junction had 9 bases not matched to a gene; V was cut back by 3 bases and J by 5 bases. CDR1 SGHRS and CDR2 YFSETQ come from the germline V gene.

This clonotype has a count of ten or more. This chain joins TRBV28 and TRBJ2-7, with 7 positions matching TRBD1. Unmatched junction bases numbered 15, after V lost 7 bases and J lost 0 bases. Per the germline V gene, CDR1 is MDHEN and CDR2 is SYDVKM. This CDR3 spans 17 amino acids. The CDR3 DNA follows: TGTGCCAGCATCCGTTATATTTCCGGGACAGTCTCCTACGAGCAGTACTTC. It encodes CASIRYISGTVSYEQYF.

Ten or more counts support this clonotype. This chain joins TRBV27 and TRBJ2-2, with 8 bases identical to TRBD1. CDR1 is MNHEY, CDR2 SMNVEV, per germline (reference sequence). V lost 4 bases and J lost 7; bases outside the gene matches: 8. The CDR3 extends over 15 amino acids. This chain's CDR3 is CASSSRTGRDGELFF. DNA for the CDR3: TGTGCCAGCAGTTCCCGGACAGGGCGCGACGGGGAGCTGTTTTTT.

This clonotype was counted a few times. The chain uses TRBV28 and TRBJ2-7, with D tentatively TRBD1 or TRBD2 (6 bases each). Per germline, CDR1 MDHEN and CDR2 SYDVKM. V was shortened by 5 bases and J by 7 bases, with 15 bases between the two germline ends. The CDR3 covers 13 residues. The CDR3 bases are TGTGCCAGCAGTCCGCAAGGGGGGTGGGAGCAGTACTTC. This sequence encodes CASSPQGGWEQYF.